This entry lists 18 T cell receptor beta chains sequenced from one sample in a study of blood T cell repertoires in COVID-19. The protocol was immunoSEQ multiplex PCR, while the TCRdb copy is restricted to in-frame clones and leaves out a portion. The profile shows 300,000 to 450,000 clones, 89% of them singletons. Sequenced: peripheral blood. These receptors came from a woman in her twenties or thirties with COVID-19, enrolled during active disease.

The chain is built from TRBV2 and TRBJ1-3; possible D gene TRBD1, 5 bases. Germline V CDR1 and CDR2: SNHLY, FYNNEI. The V end was cut by 2 bases, the J end by 0 bases, with 8 bases between. The CDR3 contains 15 residues. The CDR3 coding sequence is TGTGCCAGCAGTGAAACAGGTTTCTCTGGAAACACCATATATTTT. Translated, it gives CASSETGFSGNTIYF.

The gene calls are TRBV4-3 and TRBJ2-1; TRBD2 matches 9 bases. The CDR3 spans 18 residues. Germline V CDR1 and CDR2: LGHNA, YSLEER. V trimming: 2 bases; J trimming: 8 bases; junction bases outside the gene matches: 16. The CDR3 coding sequence is TGCGCCAGCAGCCAAACTGTAGCGGGAGTCGGCAAGAACGATGAGCAGTTCTTC. It yields the protein CASSQTVAGVGKNDEQFF.

This chain uses TRBV29-1 with TRBJ2-1, with 8 bases aligning to TRBD2. The germline gives CDR1 SQVTM, CDR2 ANQGSEA. CDR3 size: 13 residues. J lost 9 bases, V lost 1 base, and 5 bases had no gene match. The CDR3 coding sequence is TGCAGCGTTGAAGCCTCCACTAGCGGTGAGCAGTTCTTC. Residues: CSVEASTSGEQFF.

The chain has TRBV18 and TRBJ2-5, with D unresolved. CDR1 KGHSH and CDR2 LQKENI come from the germline V gene. V dropped 3 bases and J dropped 2 bases, with 4 bases sitting between them. The CDR3 spans 12 residues. Here the CDR3 DNA reads TGTGCCAGCTCACCTTCACAAGAGACCCAGTACTTC. This sequence encodes CASSPSQETQYF.

The chain couples TRBV6-5 to TRBJ1-2; 9 bases line up with TRBD1. Germline CDR1 is MNHEY and CDR2 is SVGAGI. The trim removed 8 bases at V and 6 bases at J, leaving 13 bases unmatched. This CDR3 comprises 15 residues. In nucleotides, the CDR3 is TGTGCCAGCTTAAGTGGACAGGGGATAGTAGATGGCTACACCTTC. Amino acid sequence: CASLSGQGIVDGYTF.

This sequence joins TRBV4-3 and TRBJ1-2; no clear D. Germline V gene data show CDR1 as LGHNA and CDR2 as YSLEER. Trimming pared 0 bases from V and 4 bases from J, leaving 12 bases between. The CDR3 loop spans 15 amino acids. CDR3 nucleotide sequence: TGCGCCAGCAGCCAAGAAGAAGGCGGGCTCTATGGCTACACCTTC. Its protein is CASSQEEGGLYGYTF.

The rearrangement joins TRBV28 to TRBJ2-7; possibly TRBD1 for D (5 bases). Deletions cut 6 bases from V and 2 bases from J, with 17 bases between. Germline CDR1 is MDHEN and CDR2 is SYDVKM. This CDR3 region has 15 residues. Here the CDR3 reads CASSPWGGLAYEQYF. CDR3 coding DNA: TGTGCCAGCAGCCCCTGGGGCGGCTTGGCCTACGAGCAGTACTTC.

This rearrangement joins TRBV2 to TRBJ2-7; 9 bases align to TRBD1. Germline V lookup: CDR1 SNHLY, CDR2 FYNNEI. The length of the CDR3 is 15 residues. The V gene end was trimmed by 6 bases and the J gene end by 3 bases; junction bases not matched to a gene: 9. For the CDR3, the DNA is TGTGCCAGCAGAGTAACAGGGGGCTCGAACTACGAGCAGTACGTC. It encodes CASRVTGGSNYEQYV.

The rearrangement joins TRBV7-8 to TRBJ2-6; no firm D call. This CDR3 is 18 amino acids long. Germline values: CDR1 SGHVS, CDR2 FQNEAQ. Between the trimmed V and J ends, which lost 1 base and 0 bases, there was a span of 13 bases. CDR3 region: CASSLDPLKSSGANVLTF. The CDR3 DNA is TGTGCCAGCAGCTTAGACCCATTAAAGAGCTCTGGGGCCAACGTCCTGACTTTC. Full variable domain (rest looked up from reference TRBV7-8 and TRBJ2-6): GAGVSQSPRYKVAKRGQDVALRCDPISGHVSLFWYQQALGQGPEFLTYFQNEAQLDKSGLPSDRFFAERPEGSVSTLKIQRTQQEDSAVYLCASSLDPLKSSGANVLTFGAGSRLTVL.

This clone was seen once. J is TRBJ2-7 and V is TRBV28; no definite D call. In germline, CDR1 is MDHEN, CDR2 SYDVKM. CDR3 length equals 11 residues. V was pared by 3 bases and J by 2 bases, with 2 bases between. DNA of the CDR3: TGTGCCAGCAGTTTCACCTACGAGCAGTACTTC. Protein product: CASSFTYEQYF.

The chain employs TRBV6-2 or TRBV6-3 and TRBJ2-1, with D perhaps given as TRBD1 or TRBD2 (5 bases each). The CDR3 contains 14 residues. CDR1 and CDR2 from the germline V gene are MNHEY and SVGEGT. With 10 bases removed from V and 4 bases from J, the gap between germline ends came to 17 bases. The CDR3 sequence: CATSPGQEYNEQFF. The CDR3 DNA follows: TGTGCCACCAGCCCGGGGCAGGAGTACAATGAGCAGTTCTTC.

The gene calls are TRBV7-9 and TRBJ1-6; D is unresolved. The germline V gene has CDR1 SEHNR and CDR2 FQNEAQ (reference sequence). V gave up 5 bases and J gave up 7 bases, with 12 bases separating them. This CDR3 contains 14 residues. The CDR3 nucleotides are TGTGCCAGCAGCCCCGACTTTGGGAATTCACCCCTCCACTTT. Translated: CASSPDFGNSPLHF.

The CDR3 sequence is CATSDSGESSYNEQFF. The CDR3 DNA follows: TGTGCCACCAGTGATTCTGGGGAGAGCTCCTACAATGAGCAGTTCTTC. The chain employs TRBV24-1 and TRBJ2-1, with D possibly matching TRBD2 (5 bases). Deletions cut 2 bases from V and 0 bases from J, with 10 bases between. The CDR3 runs 16 residues. Per germline, CDR1 KGHDR and CDR2 SFDVKD.

The rearrangement joins TRBV5-8 to TRBJ1-4; D is unclear. V lost 1 base to trimming and J lost 0 bases, with 10 bases between them. The germline V gene has CDR1 SGHTS and CDR2 YDEGEE. There are 16 residues in the CDR3. DNA for the CDR3: TGTGCCAGCAGCTTGTTCGGGGAATCAACTAATGAAAAACTGTTTTTT. Translation gives CASSLFGESTNEKLFF. The entire variable domain, with the rest obtained from reference TRBV5-8 and TRBJ1-4, is as follows: EAGVTQSPTHLIKTRGQQATLRCSPISGHTSVYWYQQALGLGLQFLLWYDEGEERNRGNFPPRFSGRQFPNYSSELNVNALELEDSALYLCASSLFGESTNEKLFFGSGTQLSVL.

The chain links TRBV2 to TRBJ1-5; TRBD1 matches 8 bases. The CDR3 is 15 residues long. With V trimmed by 2 bases and J by 4 bases, 4 bases remained unmatched. Germline V gene data show CDR1 as SNHLY and CDR2 as FYNNEI. CDR3 loop: CASSENRGGNQPQHF. The CDR3 region has the DNA TGTGCCAGCAGTGAAAACAGGGGGGGGAATCAGCCCCAGCATTTT.

The chain has TRBV14 and TRBJ2-3, with 7 bases that match TRBD2. The CDR3 runs to 14 residues. Germline assignment: CDR1 SGHDN and CDR2 FVKESK. V shed 7 bases, J shed 9 bases, and the junction held 13 bases outside the gene matches. CDR3 amino acids: CASTPGGFGGTQYF. The CDR3 region has the DNA TGTGCCAGCACCCCCGGGGGGTTTGGAGGAACGCAGTATTTT. The variable domain in full, completed from reference TRBV14 and TRBJ2-3, reads EAGVTQFPSHSVIEKGQTVTLRCDPISGHDNLYWYRRVMGKEIKFLLHFVKESKQDESGMPNNRFLAERTGGTYSTLKVQPAELEDSGVYFCASTPGGFGGTQYFGPGTRLTVL.

The gene calls are TRBV19 and TRBJ2-3, with D possibly matching TRBD2 (5 bases). Germline V lookup: CDR1 LNHDA, CDR2 SQIVND (reference sequence). The CDR3 is 15 amino acids. V was clipped by 1 base and J by 2 bases, with 10 bases between them. CDR3 DNA sequence: TGTGCCAGTAGTATAGCGGGGAGAACCACAGATACGCAGTATTTT. This sequence encodes CASSIAGRTTDTQYF. Full variable domain (outside the CDR3, taken from reference TRBV19 and TRBJ2-3): DGGITQSPKYLFRKEGQNVTLSCEQNLNHDAMYWYRQDPGQGLRLIYYSQIVNDFQKGDIAEGYSVSREKKESFPLTVTSAQKNPTAFYLCASSIAGRTTDTQYFGPGTRLTVL.

V usage is TRBV6-2 or TRBV6-3 and J usage is TRBJ2-1; D is undetermined. CDR3 length equals 13 residues. Per germline, CDR1 MNHEY and CDR2 SVGEGT. The V and J ends lost 2 bases and 6 bases respectively, with 8 bases between them. The CDR3 DNA reads as TGTGCCAGCAGTTACCGACTCCTCAATGAGCAGTTCTTC. Encoded protein: CASSYRLLNEQFF.